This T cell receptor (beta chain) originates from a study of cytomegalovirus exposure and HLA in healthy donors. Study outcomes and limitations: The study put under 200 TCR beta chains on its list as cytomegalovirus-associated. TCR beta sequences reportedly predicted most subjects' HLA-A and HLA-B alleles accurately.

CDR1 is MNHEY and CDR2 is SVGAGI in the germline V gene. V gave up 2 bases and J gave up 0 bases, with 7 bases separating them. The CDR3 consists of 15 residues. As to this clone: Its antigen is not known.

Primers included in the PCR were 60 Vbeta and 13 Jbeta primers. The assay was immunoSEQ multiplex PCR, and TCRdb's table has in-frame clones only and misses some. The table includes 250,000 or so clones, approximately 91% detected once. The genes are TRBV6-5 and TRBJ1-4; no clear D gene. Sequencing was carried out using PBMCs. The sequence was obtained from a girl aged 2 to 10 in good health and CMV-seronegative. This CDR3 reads CASSYVRSTNEKLFF. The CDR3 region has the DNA TGTGCCAGCAGTTACGTGAGGTCAACTAATGAAAAACTGTTTTTT.